This TCR beta chain originates from a study of shared T cell receptors in the human thymus. The assay was immunoSEQ multiplex PCR, and TCRdb's table has in-frame clones only and misses some. The sample lists about 660,000 clones, 88% occurring once. These data were also filed under a second study, of human thymus T cells. This second study notes: Obtained as resections during corrective heart surgery, the thymus tissue was then studied. Thymic and blood repertoires showed apparently biased V and J gene usage.

The sample taken for sequencing was thymocytes. The sequence derives from a boy younger than two with a congenital heart defect.

DNA of the CDR3: TGTGCCAGCAGCTTGGGCAGGGGAAACACCATATATTTT. Residues: CASSLGRGNTIYF. The chain combines TRBV7-2 with TRBJ1-3; no definite D call. In germline, CDR1 is SGHTA, CDR2 FQGNSA. CDR3 size: 13 residues. V lost 3 bases and J 4 bases, leaving 7 bases between the germline ends. The full variable domain, its missing parts supplied by reference TRBV7-2 and TRBJ1-3, is GAGVSQSPSNKVTEKGKDVELRCDPISGHTALYWYRQSLGQGLEFLIYFQGNSAPDKSGLPSDRFSAERTGGSVSTLTIQRTQQEDSAVYLCASSLGRGNTIYFGEGSWLTVV.